The T cell receptor (beta chain) described here comes from a study of cytomegalovirus exposure and HLA in healthy donors. Study in general: A later analysis reported the 120 or so validation repertoires used the same platform as the 550 to 800 first-cohort repertoires.

CDR3 length equals 13 residues. Germline V lookup: CDR1 MNHEY, CDR2 SVGAGI. V shed 6 bases, J shed 8 bases, and the junction held 9 bases outside the gene matches. Whole-study results and caveats: Subsequent analysis showed first-cohort TCR clusters tending to co-occur in some 110 validation repertoires. A list of 150 to 200 TCR beta chains associated with cytomegalovirus was given.

Profiling relied on immunoSEQ multiplex PCR, and the TCRdb table lists in-frame clones only, not all of them. The sample yields some 130,000 clones, 89% seen once. As for this clone: Its target is not known.

The clonotype was recovered from a woman between 18 and 29 years old in good health and CMV-seronegative. Specimen: PBMCs. The chain links TRBV6-5 to TRBJ1-2; 7 nucleotides agree with TRBD1. As DNA, the CDR3 is TGTGCCAGCAGCCCGGAGGGGGCGGAGGGCTACACCTTC. It encodes CASSPEGAEGYTF.